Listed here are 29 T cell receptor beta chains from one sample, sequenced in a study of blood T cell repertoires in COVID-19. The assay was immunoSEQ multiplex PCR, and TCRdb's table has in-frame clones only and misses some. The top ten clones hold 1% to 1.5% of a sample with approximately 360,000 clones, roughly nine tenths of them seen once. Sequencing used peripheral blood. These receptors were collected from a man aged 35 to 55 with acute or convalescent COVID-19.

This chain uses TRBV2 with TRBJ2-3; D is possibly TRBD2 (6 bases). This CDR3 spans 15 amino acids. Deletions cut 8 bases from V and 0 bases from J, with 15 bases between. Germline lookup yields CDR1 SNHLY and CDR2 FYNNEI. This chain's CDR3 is CASSGDWASTDTQYF. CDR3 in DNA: TGTGCCAGCTCGGGGGATTGGGCTAGCACAGATACGCAGTATTTT.

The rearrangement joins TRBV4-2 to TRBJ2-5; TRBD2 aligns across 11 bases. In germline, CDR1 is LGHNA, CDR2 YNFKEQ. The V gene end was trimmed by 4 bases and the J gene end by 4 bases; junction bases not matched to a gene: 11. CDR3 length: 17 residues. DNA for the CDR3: TGTGCCAGCAGCCCACTGACTAGCGGGGAGCAGAGAGAGACCCAGTACTTC. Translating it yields CASSPLTSGEQRETQYF.

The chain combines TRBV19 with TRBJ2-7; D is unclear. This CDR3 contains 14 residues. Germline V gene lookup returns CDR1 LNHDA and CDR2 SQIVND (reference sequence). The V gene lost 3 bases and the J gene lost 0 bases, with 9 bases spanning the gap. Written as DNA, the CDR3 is TGTGCCAGTAGTATGGCGGAGAGCTCCTACGAGCAGTACTTC. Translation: CASSMAESSYEQYF.

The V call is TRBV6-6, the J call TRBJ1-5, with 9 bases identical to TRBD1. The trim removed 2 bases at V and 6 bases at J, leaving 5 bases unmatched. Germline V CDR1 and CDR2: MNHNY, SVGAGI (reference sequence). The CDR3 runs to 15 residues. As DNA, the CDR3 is TGTGCCAGCAGTTACGGACAGGGGAGGACTCAGCCCCAGCATTTT. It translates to CASSYGQGRTQPQHF.

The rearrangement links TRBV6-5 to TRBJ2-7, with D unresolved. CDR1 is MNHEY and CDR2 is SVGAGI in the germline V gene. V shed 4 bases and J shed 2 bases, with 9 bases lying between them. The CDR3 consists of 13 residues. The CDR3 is CASSWSGTYEQYF. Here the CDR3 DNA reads TGTGCCAGCAGTTGGTCAGGTACCTACGAGCAGTACTTC.

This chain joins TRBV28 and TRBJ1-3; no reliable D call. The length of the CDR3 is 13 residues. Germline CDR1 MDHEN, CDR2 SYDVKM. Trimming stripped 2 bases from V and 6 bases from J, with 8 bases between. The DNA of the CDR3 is TGTGCCAGCAGTTTAGATTCAGAAAACACCATATATTTT. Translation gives CASSLDSENTIYF. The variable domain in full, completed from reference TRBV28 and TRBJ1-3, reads DVKVTQSSRYLVKRTGEKVFLECVQDMDHENMFWYRQDPGLGLRLIYFSYDVKMKEKGDIPEGYSVSREKKERFSLILESASTNQTSMYLCASSLDSENTIYFGEGSWLTVV.

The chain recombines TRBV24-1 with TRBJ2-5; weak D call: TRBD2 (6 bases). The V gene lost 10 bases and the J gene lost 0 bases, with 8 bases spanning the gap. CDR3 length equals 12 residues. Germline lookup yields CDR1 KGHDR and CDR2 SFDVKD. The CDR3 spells CATRGNQETQYF. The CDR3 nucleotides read TGTGCCACACGGGGGAACCAAGAGACCCAGTACTTC.

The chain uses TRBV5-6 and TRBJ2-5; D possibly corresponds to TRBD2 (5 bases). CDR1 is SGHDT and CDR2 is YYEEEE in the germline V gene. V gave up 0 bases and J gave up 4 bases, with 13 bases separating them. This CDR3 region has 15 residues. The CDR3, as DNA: TGTGCCAGCAGCTTGGGACCATACCGGGGAGAGACCCAGTACTTC. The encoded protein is CASSLGPYRGETQYF. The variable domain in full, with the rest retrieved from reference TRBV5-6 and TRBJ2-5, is DAGVTQSPTHLIKTRGQQVTLRCSPKSGHDTVSWYQQALGQGPQFIFQYYEEEERQRGNFPDRFSGHQFPNYSSELNVNALLLGDSALYLCASSLGPYRGETQYFGPGTRLLVL.

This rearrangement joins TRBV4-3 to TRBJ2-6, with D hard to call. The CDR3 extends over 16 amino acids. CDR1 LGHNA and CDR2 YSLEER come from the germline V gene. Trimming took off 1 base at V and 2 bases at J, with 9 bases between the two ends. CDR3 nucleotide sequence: TGCGCCAGCAGCCAAGTTGGTCCGGCTGGGGCCAACGTCCTGACTTTC. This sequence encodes CASSQVGPAGANVLTF.

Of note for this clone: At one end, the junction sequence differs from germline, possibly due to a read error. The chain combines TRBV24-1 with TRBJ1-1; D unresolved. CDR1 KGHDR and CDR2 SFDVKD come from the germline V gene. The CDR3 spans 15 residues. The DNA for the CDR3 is TGTGCCACCAGTAGGTTGAGGGAAGTGAATACTGAAGCTTTCTTT. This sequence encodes CATSRLREVNTEAFF.

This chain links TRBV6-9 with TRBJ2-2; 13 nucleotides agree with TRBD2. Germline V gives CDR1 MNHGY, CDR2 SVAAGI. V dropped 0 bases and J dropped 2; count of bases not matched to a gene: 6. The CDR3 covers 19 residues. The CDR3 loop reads CASSYSPTSGGTNTGELFF. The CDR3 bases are TGTGCCAGCAGTTATTCCCCGACTAGCGGGGGGACCAACACCGGGGAGCTGTTTTTT.

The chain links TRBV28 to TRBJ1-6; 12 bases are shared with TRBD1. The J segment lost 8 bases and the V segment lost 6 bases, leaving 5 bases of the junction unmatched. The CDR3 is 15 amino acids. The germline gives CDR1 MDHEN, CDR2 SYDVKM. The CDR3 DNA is TGTGCCAGCAGCTACGGGACAGGGGGCGATTCACCCCTCCACTTT. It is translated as CASSYGTGGDSPLHF.

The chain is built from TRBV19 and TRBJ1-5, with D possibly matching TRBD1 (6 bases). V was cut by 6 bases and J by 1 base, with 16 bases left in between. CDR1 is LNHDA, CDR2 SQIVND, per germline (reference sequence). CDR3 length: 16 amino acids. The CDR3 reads CASRVKQGGSNQPQHF. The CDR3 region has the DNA TGTGCCAGTAGAGTAAAACAGGGAGGGAGCAATCAGCCCCAGCATTTT.

The CDR3 DNA is TGCAGCGTTGAAGAGGTGCGTGAGACCCAGTACTTC. Its protein product is CSVEEVRETQYF. The V call is TRBV29-1, the J call TRBJ2-5; no clear D. This CDR3 is built from 12 residues. V was clipped by 0 bases and J by 5 bases, with 7 bases between them. From germline, CDR1 is SQVTM and CDR2 ANQGSEA.

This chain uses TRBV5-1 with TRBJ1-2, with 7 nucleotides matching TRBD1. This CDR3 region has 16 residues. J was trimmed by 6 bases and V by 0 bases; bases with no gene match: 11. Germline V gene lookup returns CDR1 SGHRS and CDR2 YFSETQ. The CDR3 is CASSLGNPGQRDGYTF. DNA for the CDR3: TGCGCCAGCAGCTTGGGGAACCCGGGACAGAGAGATGGCTACACCTTC. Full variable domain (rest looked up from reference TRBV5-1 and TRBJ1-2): KAGVTQTPRYLIKTRGQQVTLSCSPISGHRSVSWYQQTPGQGLQFLFEYFSETQRNKGNFPGRFSGRQFSNSRSEMNVSTLELGDSALYLCASSLGNPGQRDGYTFGSGTRLTVV.

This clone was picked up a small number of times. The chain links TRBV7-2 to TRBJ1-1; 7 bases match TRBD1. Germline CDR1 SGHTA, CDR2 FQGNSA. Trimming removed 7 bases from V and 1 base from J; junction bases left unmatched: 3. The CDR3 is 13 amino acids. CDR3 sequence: CASTGQANTEAFF. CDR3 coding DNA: TGTGCCAGCACAGGACAGGCGAACACTGAAGCTTTCTTT.

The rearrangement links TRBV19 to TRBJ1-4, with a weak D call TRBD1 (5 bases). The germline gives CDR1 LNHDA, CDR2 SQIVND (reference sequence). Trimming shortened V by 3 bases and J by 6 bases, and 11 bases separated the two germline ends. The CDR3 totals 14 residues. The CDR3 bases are TGTGCCAGTAGTATTGGGCAGGGTTATGAAAAACTGTTTTTT. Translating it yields CASSIGQGYEKLFF.

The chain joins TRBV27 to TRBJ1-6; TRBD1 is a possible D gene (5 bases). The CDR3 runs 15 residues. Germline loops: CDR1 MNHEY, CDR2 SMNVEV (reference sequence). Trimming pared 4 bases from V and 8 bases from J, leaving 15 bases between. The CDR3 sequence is CASSSDRSRHSPLHF. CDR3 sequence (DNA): TGTGCCAGCAGTTCCGACAGAAGCAGACATTCACCCCTCCACTTT.

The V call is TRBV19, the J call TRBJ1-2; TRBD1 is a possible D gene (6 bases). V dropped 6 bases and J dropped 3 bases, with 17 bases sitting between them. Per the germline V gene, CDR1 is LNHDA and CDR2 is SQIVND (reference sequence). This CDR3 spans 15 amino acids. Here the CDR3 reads CASSFGGPLDYGYTF. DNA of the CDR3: TGTGCCAGTAGCTTCGGGGGGCCCCTTGACTATGGCTACACCTTC. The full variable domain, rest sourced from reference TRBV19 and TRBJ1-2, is DGGITQSPKYLFRKEGQNVTLSCEQNLNHDAMYWYRQDPGQGLRLIYYSQIVNDFQKGDIAEGYSVSREKKESFPLTVTSAQKNPTAFYLCASSFGGPLDYGYTFGSGTRLTVV.

The CDR3 DNA reads as TGTGCCAGCAGCCCGGGACGGGGGGCGCGTGGCTACACCTTC. Protein product: CASSPGRGARGYTF. The V and J genes are TRBV9 and TRBJ1-2, with D perhaps TRBD1 (6 bases). The CDR3 runs to 14 residues. Germline loops: CDR1 SGDLS, CDR2 YYNGEE. Trimming took 4 bases from V and 7 from J, leaving 17 bases between them.

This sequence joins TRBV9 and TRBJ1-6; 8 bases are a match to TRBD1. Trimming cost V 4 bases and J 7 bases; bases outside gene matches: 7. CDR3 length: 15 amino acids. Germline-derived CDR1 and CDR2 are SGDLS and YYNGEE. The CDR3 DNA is TGTGCCAGCAGCTCACCCGGGACAGGAAATTCACCCCTCCACTTT. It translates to CASSSPGTGNSPLHF. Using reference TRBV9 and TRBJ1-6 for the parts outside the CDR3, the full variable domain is DSGVTQTPKHLITATGQRVTLRCSPRSGDLSVYWYQQSLDQGLQFLIQYYNGEERAKGNILERFSAQQFPDLHSELNLSSLELGDSALYFCASSSPGTGNSPLHFGNGTRLTVT.

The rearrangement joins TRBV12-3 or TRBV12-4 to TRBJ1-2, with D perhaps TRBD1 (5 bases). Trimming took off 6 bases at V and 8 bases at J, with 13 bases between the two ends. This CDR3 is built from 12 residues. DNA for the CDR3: TGTGCCAGCAGGCTCCCAGGGCACGGCTACACCTTC. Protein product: CASRLPGHGYTF.

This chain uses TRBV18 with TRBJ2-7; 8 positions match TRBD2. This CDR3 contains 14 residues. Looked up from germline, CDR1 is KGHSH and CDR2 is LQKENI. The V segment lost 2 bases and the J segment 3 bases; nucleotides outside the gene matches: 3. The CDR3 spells CASSPTGGIYEQYF. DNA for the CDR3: TGTGCCAGCTCACCAACGGGAGGGATCTACGAGCAGTACTTC.

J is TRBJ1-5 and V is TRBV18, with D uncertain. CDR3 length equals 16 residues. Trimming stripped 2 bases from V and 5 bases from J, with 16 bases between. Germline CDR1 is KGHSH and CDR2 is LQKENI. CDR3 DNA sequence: TGTGCCAGCTCACCATCAATGCAGGCATTGCATCAGCCCCAGCATTTT. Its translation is CASSPSMQALHQPQHF. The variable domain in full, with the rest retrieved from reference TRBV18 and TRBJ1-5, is NAGVMQNPRHLVRRRGQEARLRCSPMKGHSHVYWYRQLPEEGLKFMVYLQKENIIDESGMPKERFSAEFPKEGPSILRIQQVVRGDSAAYFCASSPSMQALHQPQHFGDGTRLSIL.

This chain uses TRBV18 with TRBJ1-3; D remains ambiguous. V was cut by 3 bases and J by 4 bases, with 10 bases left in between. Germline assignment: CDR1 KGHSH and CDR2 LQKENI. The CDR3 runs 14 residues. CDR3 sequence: CASSPTEGGNTIYF. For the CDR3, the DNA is TGTGCCAGCTCACCCACCGAGGGCGGAAACACCATATATTTT.

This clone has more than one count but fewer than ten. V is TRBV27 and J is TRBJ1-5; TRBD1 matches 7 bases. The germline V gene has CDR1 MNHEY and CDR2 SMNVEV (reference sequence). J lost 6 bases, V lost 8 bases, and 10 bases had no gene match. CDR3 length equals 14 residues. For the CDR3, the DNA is TGTGCCAGCGGCAGGGGGGTTGCAGGTCAGCCCCAGCATTTT. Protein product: CASGRGVAGQPQHF.

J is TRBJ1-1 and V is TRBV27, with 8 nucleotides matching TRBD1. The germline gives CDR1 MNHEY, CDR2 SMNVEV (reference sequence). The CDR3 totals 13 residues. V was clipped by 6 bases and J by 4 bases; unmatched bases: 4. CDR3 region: CASRQGVGTEAFF. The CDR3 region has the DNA TGTGCCAGCAGACAGGGGGTGGGCACTGAAGCTTTCTTT.

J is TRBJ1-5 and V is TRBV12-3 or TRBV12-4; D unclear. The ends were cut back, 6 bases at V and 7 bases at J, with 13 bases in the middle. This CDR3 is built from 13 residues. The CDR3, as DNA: TGTGCCAGCAGCCCGCGTCGGAGCCAGCCCCAGCATTTT. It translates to CASSPRRSQPQHF.

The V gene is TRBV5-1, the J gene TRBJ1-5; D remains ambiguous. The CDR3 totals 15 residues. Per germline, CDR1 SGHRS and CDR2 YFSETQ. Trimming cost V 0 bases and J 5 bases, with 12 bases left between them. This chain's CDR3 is CASSLAGDSYQPQHF. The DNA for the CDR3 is TGCGCCAGCAGCTTGGCCGGAGACTCATATCAGCCCCAGCATTTT.